These T cell receptor beta chains were read from a single sample in a study of blood T cell repertoires in COVID-19. Measured with immunoSEQ multiplex PCR; TCRdb has only the in-frame clones, and not every one. The sample yields roughly 100,000 clones, around 83% seen once. The sequenced material came from peripheral blood. These receptor sequences come from a woman older than 75 with active or convalescent COVID-19. Both conserved end residues are part of each CDR3. Fields, in order: V gene, D gene, clone size, J gene, CDR3 protein, CDR3 DNA. The D gene is left open where the match is weak. Only some rows state a clone size, as once, few, many or a class for expanded clones.

TRBV19	TRBD1	NA	TRBJ1-1	CATQTGTGAIQNTEAFF	TGTGCCACACAAACCGGGACAGGGGCGATTCAGAACACTGAAGCTTTCTTT
TRBV7-2	NA	NA	TRBJ1-5	CASSFNSMGGNQPQHF	TGTGCCAGCAGCTTTAACAGCATGGGTGGCAATCAGCCCCAGCATTTT
TRBV5-5	NA	NA	TRBJ1-1	CASSLGREMGTEAFF	TGTGCCAGCAGCTTGGGAAGGGAGATGGGGACTGAAGCTTTCTTT
TRBV27	NA	few	TRBJ1-4	CASSPHRVVNEKLFF	TGTGCCAGCAGTCCTCACAGGGTGGTTAATGAAAAACTGTTTTTT
TRBV4-1	NA	once	TRBJ1-2	CASSQTAVYGYTF	TGCGCCAGCAGCCAGACAGCCGTCTATGGCTACACCTTC
TRBV7-6	TRBD1	NA	TRBJ1-2	CASSFEGQGHWNYGYTF	TGTGCCAGCAGCTTTGAGGGACAGGGACATTGGAACTATGGCTACACCTTC
TRBV12-5	TRBD1	NA	TRBJ2-5	CASAQTGGEETQYF	TGTGCTAGTGCCCAGACAGGGGGCGAGGAGACCCAGTACTTC
TRBV6-2/TRBV6-3	TRBD1	NA	TRBJ1-5	CASSPTRLGAQGAQHF	TGTGCCAGCAGCCCCACGAGGTTGGGGGCCCAGGGGGCCCAGCATTTT
TRBV5-3	NA	NA	TRBJ1-6	CARSWDCSSYNSPLHF	TGTGCCAGAAGTTGGGACTGTAGCTCCTATAATTCACCCCTCCACTTT
TRBV28	TRBD1	NA	TRBJ1-1	CASYGTGGAFTEAFF	TGTGCCAGTTACGGGACAGGGGGGGCTTTCACTGAAGCTTTCTTT
TRBV7-2	TRBD1	NA	TRBJ1-4	CASSLSRIITGGTEKLFF	TGTGCCAGCAGCTTATCTAGGATAATAACAGGGGGCACTGAAAAACTGTTTTTT
TRBV13	TRBD1	NA	TRBJ1-3	CASSSGGLGNTIYF	TGTGCCAGCAGTTCAGGGGGCCTCGGGAACACCATATATTTT
TRBV28	NA	NA	TRBJ1-5	CASTPRGYSNQPQHF	TGTGCCAGCACCCCCCGGGGGTATAGCAATCAGCCCCAGCATTTT
TRBV2	TRBD1	once	TRBJ1-4	CASNGGTGEKLFF	TGTGCCAGCAATGGAGGGACAGGCGAAAAACTGTTTTTT
TRBV5-6	TRBD1	NA	TRBJ1-4	CASIPWQGALANEKLFF	TGTGCCAGCATTCCCTGGCAGGGGGCTTTAGCTAATGAAAAACTGTTTTTT
TRBV19	NA	NA	TRBJ2-2	CASTLWPGELFF	TGTGCCAGTACCCTCTGGCCCGGGGAGCTGTTTTTT
TRBV6-5	NA	once	TRBJ2-5	CASLSSRRETQYF	TGTGCCAGCCTATCCTCCCGCCGGGAGACCCAGTACTTC
TRBV5-4	TRBD1	NA	TRBJ1-2	CASSLGQGAHGYYGYTF	TGTGCCAGCAGCTTGGGACAGGGGGCGCACGGCTACTATGGCTACACCTTC
TRBV6-5	TRBD1	NA	TRBJ1-5	CASSYDRDQPQHF	TGTGCCAGCAGTTACGACAGGGACCAGCCCCAGCATTTT
TRBV18	TRBD1	few	TRBJ1-3	CASSRKTGAKSSGNTIYF	TGTGCCAGCTCCCGAAAGACAGGGGCAAAAAGCTCTGGAAACACCATATATTTT
TRBV3-1/TRBV3-2	TRBD2	NA	TRBJ2-7	CASSQEREEGSYEQYF	TGTGCCAGCAGCCAAGAGCGGGAGGAGGGTTCCTACGAGCAGTACTTC
TRBV6-2/TRBV6-3	NA	few	TRBJ2-7	CASSYRRNQGYEQYF	TGTGCCAGCAGTTACCGCCGGAACCAGGGGTACGAGCAGTACTTC
TRBV3-1/TRBV3-2	NA	NA	TRBJ2-2	CASGGPNTGELFF	TGTGCCAGCGGGGGCCCGAACACCGGGGAGCTGTTTTTT
TRBV5-6	NA	NA	TRBJ2-7	CASSLTGQPYEQYF	TGTGCCAGCAGCCTGACCGGACAGCCCTACGAGCAGTACTTC
TRBV9	TRBD2	NA	TRBJ2-3	CASTPVGREDPDTQYF	TGTGCCAGCACCCCAGTGGGGCGGGAGGATCCAGATACGCAGTATTTT
TRBV6-5	TRBD1	once	TRBJ1-2	CASKGTGTSGGYTF	TGTGCCAGCAAAGGGACAGGGACCTCTGGTGGCTACACCTTC
TRBV3-1/TRBV3-2	NA	NA	TRBJ2-1	CASSLTSGEQFF	TGTGCCAGCAGTCTTACATCGGGAGAGCAGTTCTTC
TRBV20-1	TRBD2	few	TRBJ2-5	CSASPIAGGPRETQYF	TGCAGTGCTAGTCCCATTGCGGGGGGGCCCCGGGAGACCCAGTACTTC
TRBV30	NA	few	TRBJ1-5	CAWSEHRQPQHF	TGTGCCTGGAGTGAACACAGGCAGCCCCAGCATTTT
TRBV30	NA	NA	TRBJ2-2	CAWSSRRGQVTGELFF	TGTGCCTGGAGCTCACGGAGGGGGCAGGTCACCGGGGAGCTGTTTTTT
TRBV18	TRBD1	NA	TRBJ1-1	CASSPDRVNTEAFF	TGTGCCAGCTCACCGGACAGGGTGAACACTGAAGCTTTCTTT
TRBV7-8	NA	NA	TRBJ2-3	CASSLAGVVPDTQYF	TGTGCCAGCAGCTTAGCGGGAGTGGTACCCGATACGCAGTATTTT
TRBV3-1/TRBV3-2	NA	NA	TRBJ1-2	CASNSGILGYTF	TGTGCCAGCAATTCAGGGATTCTCGGCTACACCTTC
TRBV7-9	NA	few	TRBJ1-1	CASSLRGSNTEAFF	TGTGCCAGCAGCCTACGGGGATCGAACACTGAAGCTTTCTTT
TRBV23-1	NA	NA	TRBJ1-2	CASISFQVMRWRGYTF	TGCGCCAGCATCTCTTTCCAAGTCATGAGGTGGCGGGGCTACACCTTC
TRBV11-2	TRBD2	NA	TRBJ2-7	CASSYGTISSGTYEQYF	TGTGCCAGCAGCTATGGGACTATCTCTAGCGGGACCTACGAGCAGTACTTC
TRBV5-1	TRBD2	NA	TRBJ2-7	CASSSRTSGMGEQYF	TGCGCCAGCAGCTCCCGGACTAGCGGGATGGGGGAGCAGTACTTC
TRBV7-6	NA	NA	TRBJ1-3	CASSYPYSSGNTIYF	TGTGCCAGCAGCTACCCCTACAGCTCTGGAAACACCATATATTTT
TRBV28	TRBD2	NA	TRBJ2-1	CASSRGLAPYNEQFF	TGTGCCAGCAGCCGCGGACTAGCGCCCTACAATGAGCAGTTCTTC
TRBV14	TRBD1	NA	TRBJ2-6	CAVTGQGASGANVLTF	TGTGCCGTAACGGGACAGGGGGCTTCTGGGGCCAACGTCCTGACTTTC
TRBV28	NA	NA	TRBJ2-2	CASSSSPGKNTGELFF	TGTGCCAGCAGTTCAAGTCCGGGAAAGAACACCGGGGAGCTGTTTTTT
TRBV7-9	TRBD1	NA	TRBJ1-4	CASSRAKGADDEKLFF	TGTGCCAGCAGCCGAGCCAAGGGGGCTGATGATGAAAAACTGTTTTTT
TRBV18	NA	NA	TRBJ1-1	CASSPPGTSRDTEAFF	TGTGCCAGCTCACCACCGGGGACAAGTAGGGACACTGAAGCTTTCTTT
TRBV21-1	NA	once	TRBJ2-5	CASSKAKHYSQETQYF	TGTGCCAGCAGCAAAGCAAAGCACTATTCCCAAGAGACCCAGTACTTC
TRBV6-6	NA	NA	TRBJ1-2	CASSYGQYLLGYGYTF	TGTGCCAGCAGTTACGGGCAGTACCTCCTGGGCTATGGCTACACCTTC
TRBV10-3	TRBD1	NA	TRBJ2-7	CAISVVGTAYEQYF	TGTGCCATCAGTGTGGTTGGGACAGCCTACGAGCAGTACTTC
TRBV6-6	TRBD2	NA	TRBJ2-3	CASLEREGRTDTQYF	TGTGCCAGCCTAGAGCGGGAGGGCCGCACAGATACGCAGTATTTT
TRBV3-1/TRBV3-2	TRBD1	NA	TRBJ1-2	CASSQSDRDGYTF	TGTGCCAGCAGCCAATCTGACAGGGACGGCTACACCTTC
TRBV6-5	NA	NA	TRBJ1-1	CASSYSIGRTEAFF	TGTGCCAGCAGTTACTCGATCGGGAGGACTGAAGCTTTCTTT
TRBV15	NA	NA	TRBJ1-6	CATSRERADGYNSPLHF	TGTGCCACCAGCAGAGAAAGAGCGGACGGATATAATTCACCCCTCCACTTT
TRBV3-1/TRBV3-2	TRBD1	NA	TRBJ2-3	CASSPVGQGWADTQYF	TGTGCCAGCAGCCCCGTCGGACAGGGATGGGCAGATACGCAGTATTTT
TRBV2	NA	NA	TRBJ2-5	CASHRAALGETQYF	TGTGCCAGCCACCGAGCAGCGCTTGGGGAGACCCAGTACTTC
TRBV7-3	NA	once	TRBJ1-1	CASSLRMGGLSEAFF	TGTGCCAGCAGCTTAAGGATGGGGGGGCTTAGTGAAGCTTTCTTT
TRBV7-2	NA	NA	TRBJ1-1	CASSALQGQITRMGFIFF	TGTGCCAGCAGCGCACTACAGGGCCAAATCACGAGGATGGGGTTTATTTTCTTT
TRBV7-9	NA	NA	TRBJ2-6	CASSFRSSGANVLTF	TGTGCCAGCAGCTTCAGAAGCTCTGGGGCCAACGTCCTGACTTTC
TRBV3-1/TRBV3-2	TRBD2	few	TRBJ2-5	CASSQVRTSGVETQYF	TGTGCCAGCAGCCAAGTTAGGACTAGCGGGGTGGAGACCCAGTACTTC
TRBV11-2	NA	NA	TRBJ1-2	CASSLSDAPGGYTF	TGTGCCAGCAGCTTGTCCGACGCCCCGGGAGGCTACACCTTC
TRBV20-1	TRBD1	once	TRBJ1-1	CSASTGGETEAFF	TGCAGTGCTAGTACAGGGGGCGAAACTGAAGCTTTCTTT
TRBV25-1	NA	NA	TRBJ1-2	CASKGKGDRYGYTF	TGTGCCAGCAAAGGGAAAGGGGATCGGTATGGCTACACCTTC